Following are 30 T cell receptor beta chains from one sample sequenced in a study of cytotoxic CD8 clonotypes in ibrutinib-treated CLL. Method: immunoSEQ multiplex PCR; TCRdb's copy keeps in-frame clones and lacks some. This table has approximately 130,000 clones, around 80% appearing once. Here the sequenced sample was PBMCs, taken after 24 months of ibrutinib treatment. The receptors come from a human donor with chronic lymphocytic leukemia.

The V and J genes are TRBV6-5 and TRBJ1-2; D is unclear. The CDR3 has 11 residues. V gave up 5 bases and J gave up 3 bases, with 4 bases separating them. Germline V gene sequence: CDR1 MNHEY, CDR2 SVGAGI. The DNA for the CDR3 is TGTGCCAGCAGTACCTACTATGGCTACACCTTC. Its protein product is CASSTYYGYTF.

V is TRBV5-1 and J is TRBJ2-1; possibly TRBD1 for D (6 bases). CDR1 and CDR2 from the germline V gene are SGHRS and YFSETQ. V was trimmed by 4 bases and J by 0 bases, leaving 17 bases between them. CDR3 length: 17 residues. The CDR3 DNA sequence: TGCGCCAGCAGCCGACCGGGACAACGACTCTCCTACAATGAGCAGTTCTTC. Amino acids: CASSRPGQRLSYNEQFF.

The V call is TRBV6-6, the J call TRBJ2-7; possibly TRBD1 for D (6 bases). CDR1 MNHNY and CDR2 SVGAGI come from the germline V gene (reference sequence). The CDR3 consists of 15 residues. The V and J ends lost 0 bases and 6 bases respectively, with 15 bases between them. The CDR3 DNA reads TGTGCCAGCAGTTACTCGAATCATGGGACAACCGAGCAGTACTTC. Amino acids: CASSYSNHGTTEQYF.

The chain joins TRBV18 to TRBJ2-5; 10 bases line up with TRBD1. Germline CDR1 and CDR2: KGHSH and LQKENI. J was trimmed by 3 bases and V by 2 bases; bases with no gene match: 0. The CDR3 consists of 14 residues. The CDR3 sequence is CASSPGTGEETQYF. DNA of the CDR3: TGTGCCAGCTCACCAGGGACAGGGGAAGAGACCCAGTACTTC. Combining the CDR3 with reference TRBV18 and TRBJ2-5 gives the whole variable domain NAGVMQNPRHLVRRRGQEARLRCSPMKGHSHVYWYRQLPEEGLKFMVYLQKENIIDESGMPKERFSAEFPKEGPSILRIQQVVRGDSAAYFCASSPGTGEETQYFGPGTRLLVL.

This clone was observed a single time. The V call is TRBV6-1, the J call TRBJ2-3; 10 bases agree with TRBD1. The CDR3 has 14 amino acids. The junction had 5 bases not matched to a gene; V was cut back by 8 bases and J by 3 bases. Germline-derived CDR1 and CDR2 are MNHNS and SASEGT. The CDR3 nucleotides are TGTGCCAGCGGAGACAGGGGGCGTACAGATACGCAGTATTTT. Translating gives CASGDRGRTDTQYF.

V usage is TRBV7-2 and J usage is TRBJ2-1, with TRBD1 identical over 8 bases. V was pared by 0 bases and J by 6 bases, with 7 bases of the junction left unmatched. Germline V gives CDR1 SGHTA, CDR2 FQGNSA. This CDR3 has 16 amino acids. CDR3 DNA sequence: TGTGCCAGCAGCTTAGCGGGATGGACAGGGACCAATGAGCAGTTCTTC. Amino acid sequence: CASSLAGWTGTNEQFF.

The chain joins TRBV7-2 to TRBJ1-2; tentatively, D is TRBD1 (6 bases). Germline V gene sequence: CDR1 SGHTA, CDR2 FQGNSA. CDR3 length: 14 amino acids. V gave up 0 bases and J gave up 4 bases, with 9 bases separating them. The CDR3 DNA follows: TGTGCCAGCAGCTTAGCACAGGGAATCTATGGCTACACCTTC. Translated, it gives CASSLAQGIYGYTF.

The count of this clone is one. The V and J genes are TRBV19 and TRBJ2-3, with D tentatively TRBD1 (6 bases). Trimming shortened V by 1 base and J by 4 bases, and 6 bases separated the two germline ends. CDR3 length: 13 amino acids. Germline values: CDR1 LNHDA, CDR2 SQIVND (reference sequence). The CDR3 DNA sequence: TGTGCCAGTAGTATAGGGGGGCCAGATACGCAGTATTTT. Translation gives CASSIGGPDTQYF.

The chain joins TRBV4-3 to TRBJ1-1; D perhaps matches TRBD1 (5 bases). Germline V lookup: CDR1 LGHNA, CDR2 YSLEER. Trimming cost V 0 bases and J 2 bases, with 13 bases left between them. The CDR3 is made up of 16 amino acids. The CDR3 nucleotides are TGCGCCAGCAGCCAAGATCCCAGGGCAGCAAACACTGAAGCTTTCTTT. Protein: CASSQDPRAANTEAFF.

This clone has only a few counts. The gene calls are TRBV29-1 and TRBJ2-7; a possible D gene is TRBD1 (5 bases). CDR3 size: 14 residues. V lost 1 base to trimming and J lost 2 bases, with 12 bases between them. The germline CDR1 and CDR2 sequences are SQVTM and ANQGSEA. The CDR3 sequence: CSVEVGAGTYEQYF. In DNA form, the CDR3 reads TGCAGCGTTGAAGTAGGGGCTGGAACCTACGAGCAGTACTTC.

The chain is built from TRBV2 and TRBJ1-5; 7 bases are shared with TRBD1. The V gene end was trimmed by 6 bases and the J gene end by 0 bases; junction bases not matched to a gene: 11. Germline-derived CDR1 and CDR2 are SNHLY and FYNNEI. The length of the CDR3 is 17 residues. CDR3 amino acids: CASREDRRSYSNQPQHF. The CDR3 bases are TGTGCCAGCAGAGAGGACAGGAGATCCTATAGCAATCAGCCCCAGCATTTT.

The chain recombines TRBV11-2 with TRBJ2-7; the D gene is possibly TRBD2 (5 bases). V lost 2 bases and J lost 0, with 11 bases in between. Germline V gives CDR1 SGHAT, CDR2 FQNNGV. This CDR3 is 15 amino acids long. The CDR3 DNA sequence: TGTGCCAGCAGCTTACGGTCCGGACTCTCCTACGAGCAGTACTTC. Amino acids: CASSLRSGLSYEQYF. The whole variable domain, remainder taken from reference TRBV11-2 and TRBJ2-7, is EAGVAQSPRYKIIEKRQSVAFWCNPISGHATLYWYQQILGQGPKLLIQFQNNGVVDDSQLPKDRFSAERLKGVDSTLKIQPAKLEDSAVYLCASSLRSGLSYEQYFGPGTRLTVT.

The rearrangement links TRBV7-2 to TRBJ2-1; 8 nucleotides align to TRBD1. Germline assignment: CDR1 SGHTA and CDR2 FQGNSA. Unmatched junction bases numbered 12, after V lost 5 bases and J lost 6 bases. There are 16 residues in the CDR3. CDR3 DNA: TGTGCCAGCAGCCCTACTGAGCAGGGGGCGATCAATGAGCAGTTCTTC. Encoded protein: CASSPTEQGAINEQFF.

J is TRBJ2-5 and V is TRBV7-7, with D perhaps matching TRBD2 (7 bases). V was trimmed by 1 base and J by 5 bases, leaving 11 bases between them. The CDR3 runs to 14 residues. Germline V CDR1 and CDR2: SSHAT, FNYEAQ (reference sequence). The CDR3 is CASSLGGGLETQYF. In nucleotides, the CDR3 is TGTGCCAGCAGCTTAGGGGGGGGGCTGGAGACCCAGTACTTC.

This rearrangement joins TRBV5-1 to TRBJ2-1; perhaps TRBD1 as D (7 bases). The CDR3 has 13 amino acids. Trimming stripped 4 bases from V and 12 bases from J, with 17 bases between. Germline assignment: CDR1 SGHRS and CDR2 YFSETQ. The CDR3 DNA is TGCGCCAGCAGCACTGTCCAGGGGGGAAGGCAGTTCTTC. It specifies CASSTVQGGRQFF. Looking up the rest from reference TRBV5-1 and TRBJ2-1 gives the full variable domain: KAGVTQTPRYLIKTRGQQVTLSCSPISGHRSVSWYQQTPGQGLQFLFEYFSETQRNKGNFPGRFSGRQFSNSRSEMNVSTLELGDSALYLCASSTVQGGRQFFGPGTRLTVL.

This clone was seen a few times. This sequence joins TRBV6-1 and TRBJ1-3; TRBD1 is a possible D gene (5 bases). CDR1 and CDR2 from the germline V gene are MNHNS and SASEGT. The CDR3 consists of 16 residues. Trimming shortened V by 3 bases and J by 4 bases, and 16 bases separated the two germline ends. This CDR3 is CASSEIGGAQGNTIYF. DNA of the CDR3: TGTGCCAGCAGTGAGATAGGAGGGGCTCAGGGAAACACCATATATTTT.

This clone appeared a single time. This sequence joins TRBV4-3 and TRBJ1-1; D possibly corresponds to TRBD1 (5 bases). The germline gives CDR1 LGHNA, CDR2 YSLEER. The CDR3 extends over 14 amino acids. The ends were cut back, 0 bases at V and 6 bases at J, with 11 bases in the middle. The CDR3 DNA is TGCGCCAGCAGCCAAGACGGGGTGGGGGCTGAAGCTTTCTTT. This gives the protein CASSQDGVGAEAFF.

The chain has TRBV7-8 and TRBJ2-7; maybe TRBD1 (5 bases). This CDR3 contains 13 residues. Per the germline V gene, CDR1 is SGHVS and CDR2 is FQNEAQ. V lost 5 bases and J 5 bases, leaving 13 bases between the germline ends. CDR3 in DNA: TGTGCCAGCAGCCCCAGGGTAGGCGACGAGCAGTACTTC. This codes for CASSPRVGDEQYF.

The chain combines TRBV7-9 with TRBJ2-3; D gene ambiguous. Germline CDR1 and CDR2: SEHNR and FQNEAQ (reference sequence). The CDR3 length is 14 residues. V was shortened by 5 bases and J by 4 bases, with 13 bases between the two germline ends. DNA for the CDR3: TGTGCCAGCAGCGTTAGTATATCCCCAGATACGCAGTATTTT. Its protein is CASSVSISPDTQYF.

The V call is TRBV7-9, the J call TRBJ1-3, with unresolved D. The V and J ends lost 5 bases and 4 bases respectively, with 18 bases between them. Germline CDR1 is SEHNR and CDR2 is FQNEAQ (reference sequence). This CDR3 is 16 amino acids long. The CDR3 DNA reads TGTGCCAGCAGCCCCGACGGAAGCATGGGCGGAAACACCATATATTTT. Translation gives CASSPDGSMGGNTIYF.

This clone was detected only once. The V and J genes are TRBV2 and TRBJ2-7; D may be TRBD2 (5 bases). The germline V and J ends were trimmed by 2 bases and 5 bases, with 16 bases remaining between them. The germline V gene encodes CDR1 SNHLY and CDR2 FYNNEI. The CDR3 extends over 15 amino acids. The CDR3 loop reads CASSESVTLVNEQYF. CDR3 in DNA: TGTGCCAGCAGTGAATCGGTCACACTAGTTAACGAGCAGTACTTC. Variable domain in full (rest from reference TRBV2 and TRBJ2-7): EPEVTQTPSHQVTQMGQEVILRCVPISNHLYFYWYRQILGQKVEFLVSFYNNEISEKSEIFDDQFSVERPDGSNFTLKIRSTKLEDSAMYFCASSESVTLVNEQYFGPGTRLTVT.

This chain links TRBV28 with TRBJ2-7; D ambiguous. The CDR3 covers 12 residues. The V gene lost 1 base and the J gene lost 2 bases, with 3 bases spanning the gap. The germline V gene encodes CDR1 MDHEN and CDR2 SYDVKM. The CDR3 DNA sequence: TGTGCCAGCAGTTTATTAACCTACGAGCAGTACTTC. Protein product: CASSLLTYEQYF.

The chain joins TRBV7-2 to TRBJ2-3, with D perhaps TRBD1 or TRBD2 (5 bases each). V was pared by 6 bases and J by 5 bases, with 15 bases between. Germline V gene data show CDR1 as SGHTA and CDR2 as FQGNSA. The CDR3 consists of 14 residues. The chain's CDR3 is CASSPGTKGDTQYF. CDR3 in DNA: TGTGCCAGCAGTCCGGGGACCAAGGGAGATACGCAGTATTTT.

The chain carries TRBV19 and TRBJ2-7; a possible D gene is TRBD1 (5 bases). Germline V gene data show CDR1 as LNHDA and CDR2 as SQIVND (reference sequence). V dropped 3 bases and J dropped 2 bases, with 11 bases sitting between them. The CDR3 is 14 amino acids. The CDR3 reads CASSIRAQAYEQYF. The CDR3 nucleotides are TGTGCCAGTAGTATCAGAGCACAGGCCTACGAGCAGTACTTC.

The rearrangement joins TRBV6-5 to TRBJ2-7; a weak D match, TRBD2 (7 bases). The CDR3 spans 15 residues. The ends were cut back, 2 bases at V and 2 bases at J, with 13 bases in the middle. Germline CDR1 MNHEY, CDR2 SVGAGI. The CDR3 sequence: CASSYGGASAYEQYF. The CDR3 DNA reads TGTGCCAGCAGTTACGGGGGGGCTAGCGCCTACGAGCAGTACTTC.

This chain uses TRBV9 with TRBJ1-6; tentative D call: TRBD1 (5 bases). Germline CDR1 is SGDLS and CDR2 is YYNGEE. V was pared by 3 bases and J by 9 bases, with 10 bases between. This CDR3 has 13 residues. The CDR3 nucleotides read TGTGCCAGCAGCGACCGGGACCTTTCACCCCTCCACTTT. Translating it yields CASSDRDLSPLHF.

This clone was observed a few times. The chain combines TRBV16 with TRBJ1-5; D remains unclear. The CDR3 is 14 amino acids. Germline lookup yields CDR1 KGHSY and CDR2 FQNENV. V lost 1 base and J 2 bases, leaving 6 bases between the germline ends. CDR3 nucleotides: TGTGCCAGCAGCCAATTTGCTGGCAATCAGCCCCAGCATTTT. It codes for CASSQFAGNQPQHF.

The V and J genes are TRBV9 and TRBJ2-3; 8 bases map to TRBD1. Germline CDR1 and CDR2: SGDLS and YYNGEE. V lost 1 base, J lost 1 base, and 5 bases stayed unmatched. This CDR3 has 16 residues. CDR3 DNA sequence: TGTGCCAGCAGCGTAAACCTGGGACAGGGCACAGATACGCAGTATTTT. Amino acids: CASSVNLGQGTDTQYF.

In the case of this clone: Other DNA sequences in the same sample also yield this CDR3. The chain recombines TRBV5-4 with TRBJ1-3, with D possibly TRBD1 on 5 matching bases. Germline V CDR1 and CDR2: SGHNT, YYREEE (reference sequence). This CDR3 spans 14 amino acids. Deletions cut 4 bases from V and 0 bases from J, with 8 bases between. CDR3: CASSAGGSGNTIYF. The CDR3 region has the DNA TGTGCCAGCAGCGCCGGGGGCTCTGGAAACACCATATATTTT.

V usage is TRBV19 and J usage is TRBJ2-7; weak D call: TRBD2 (5 bases). This CDR3 has 14 amino acids. With 4 bases removed from V and 3 bases from J, the gap between germline ends came to 13 bases. Per germline, CDR1 LNHDA and CDR2 SQIVND (reference sequence). CDR3 DNA: TGTGCCAGTAGTACGGACCCTGGGAGCTACGAGCAGTACTTC. Translation: CASSTDPGSYEQYF.